Below are 22 T cell receptor beta chains sequenced from a single sample in a study of identical twins. From the 5' RACE reads, TCRdb called clonotypes with MiXCR, one entry per CDR3 protein. In the table there are some 440,000 distinct CDR3 sequences, less than 25% of which are singletons. This sample also appeared in a second study, on T cells expressing NK-cell markers.

The sample consisted of CD4+ T cells sorted from blood. These receptors originate from a woman under 30 in good health.

The rearrangement joins TRBV10-2 to TRBJ2-1, with D perhaps matching TRBD1 or TRBD2 (6 bases each). There are 14 residues in the CDR3. With 0 bases removed from V and 8 bases from J, the gap between germline ends came to 11 bases. Germline CDR1 WSHSY, CDR2 SAAADI. CDR3 sequence reads: CASSESPGGDEQFF. CDR3 DNA: TGCGCCAGCAGTGAGTCCCCCGGGGGCGATGAGCAGTTCTTC.

The V call is TRBV5-6, the J call TRBJ2-1, with 10 nucleotides matching TRBD1. The CDR3 runs to 14 residues. With 3 bases clipped from V and 9 bases from J, the junction kept 6 bases outside the gene matches. Germline V gene data show CDR1 as SGHDT and CDR2 as YYEEEE. As DNA, the CDR3 is TGTGCCAGCAGCTGGGGACAGGGGTACGGTGAGCAGTTCTTC. Protein product: CASSWGQGYGEQFF.

The J gene is TRBJ1-5, the V gene TRBV3-1; D is unclear. CDR3 length: 12 amino acids. Germline-derived CDR1 and CDR2 are LGHDT and YNNKEL (reference sequence). V was trimmed by 4 bases and J by 7 bases, leaving 8 bases between them. CDR3 nucleotide sequence: TGTGCCAGCAGCCTAAACCAACAGCCCCAGCATTTT. Its protein product is CASSLNQQPQHF.

This clonotype appeared a few times. V is TRBV5-8 and J is TRBJ1-1; D uncertain. The CDR3 spans 13 residues. Looked up from germline, CDR1 is SGHTS and CDR2 is YDEGEE. The V gene lost 7 bases and the J gene lost 10 bases, with 20 bases spanning the gap. The CDR3 sequence is CASSWSGGLVAFF. CDR3 in DNA: TGTGCCAGCTCCTGGTCCGGCGGGCTGGTAGCTTTCTTT. Filled out from reference TRBV5-8 and TRBJ1-1, the complete variable domain reads EAGVTQSPTHLIKTRGQQATLRCSPISGHTSVYWYQQALGLGLQFLLWYDEGEERNRGNFPPRFSGRQFPNYSSELNVNALELEDSALYLCASSWSGGLVAFFGQGTRLTVV.

This chain connects TRBV4-1 to TRBJ2-1; maybe TRBD2 (6 bases). Trimming cost V 1 base and J 7 bases, with 17 bases left between them. In germline, CDR1 is MGHRA, CDR2 YSYEKL. CDR3 length: 16 residues. CDR3 residues: CASSQVEGRVVNEQFF. The DNA of the CDR3 is TGCGCCAGCAGCCAAGTGGAGGGCAGGGTGGTTAATGAGCAGTTCTTC.

The V gene is TRBV20-1, the J gene TRBJ2-3, with 7 positions matching TRBD1. CDR3 length: 15 residues. Trimming cost V 2 bases and J 3 bases; bases outside gene matches: 8. Germline CDR1 and CDR2: DFQATT and SNEGSKA (reference sequence). CDR3 sequence (DNA): TGCAGTGCTAGAAACGACAGGGCGATGACAGATACGCAGTATTTT. It is translated as CSARNDRAMTDTQYF.

The chain couples TRBV20-1 to TRBJ2-1; D is undetermined. The CDR3 is 15 amino acids. Trimming left V 0 bases short and J 2 bases short, with 11 bases between. Germline V gene data show CDR1 as DFQATT and CDR2 as SNEGSKA (reference sequence). CDR3 sequence (DNA): TGCAGTGCTAGAGATGTTGGACCGCCCTACAATGAGCAGTTCTTC. Its translation: CSARDVGPPYNEQFF.

This clonotype was detected only a few times. The chain links TRBV20-1 to TRBJ1-5; 11 positions match TRBD1. The CDR3 has 19 amino acids. Unmatched junction bases numbered 12, after V lost 0 bases and J lost 2 bases. The germline CDR1 and CDR2 sequences are DFQATT and SNEGSKA (reference sequence). CDR3 residues: CSARDLGDRGRGGNQPQHF. The CDR3 DNA reads TGCAGTGCTAGAGATCTCGGGGACAGGGGGAGGGGGGGCAATCAGCCCCAGCATTTT.

The chain combines TRBV14 with TRBJ1-1; D unresolved. The CDR3 totals 12 residues. The V gene lost 4 bases and the J gene lost 9 bases, with 12 bases spanning the gap. Germline V gene data show CDR1 as SGHDN and CDR2 as FVKESK. This CDR3 reads CASSRERAKAFF. CDR3 bases: TGTGCCAGCAGCCGAGAAAGGGCGAAAGCTTTCTTT. The variable domain in full, completed from reference TRBV14 and TRBJ1-1, reads EAGVTQFPSHSVIEKGQTVTLRCDPISGHDNLYWYRRVMGKEIKFLLHFVKESKQDESGMPNNRFLAERTGGTYSTLKVQPAELEDSGVYFCASSRERAKAFFGQGTRLTVV.

Here the CDR3 reads CSVRTDRNYGYTF. CDR3 coding DNA: TGCAGCGTTCGGACGGACAGGAACTATGGCTACACCTTC. The chain employs TRBV29-1 and TRBJ1-2, with 7 bases aligning to TRBD1. Germline lookup yields CDR1 SQVTM and CDR2 ANQGSEA. CDR3 length: 13 residues. The V and J ends lost 5 bases and 2 bases, in that order; junction bases with no gene match: 5.

This sequence joins TRBV6-1 and TRBJ2-5; 11 bases match TRBD2. Germline V gives CDR1 MNHNS, CDR2 SASEGT. Losses at the gene ends were 1 base for V and 1 base for J; bases not matched to a gene: 2. The CDR3 extends over 16 amino acids. This CDR3 reads CASSEVLAGAQETQYF. The CDR3 nucleotides read TGTGCCAGCAGTGAAGTACTAGCGGGGGCCCAAGAGACCCAGTACTTC.

This clonotype was detected only a few times. The rearrangement uses TRBV24-1 and TRBJ2-3; D is undetermined. The germline CDR1 and CDR2 sequences are KGHDR and SFDVKD. This CDR3 spans 15 amino acids. The V gene lost 2 bases and the J gene lost 2 bases, with 10 bases spanning the gap. The DNA of the CDR3 is TGTGCCACCAGTGATTCAAGAGACCCCACAGATACGCAGTATTTT. Protein product: CATSDSRDPTDTQYF.

This clonotype was observed a few times. The V and J genes are TRBV5-1 and TRBJ2-7; TRBD1 is a possible D gene (5 bases). Germline lookup yields CDR1 SGHRS and CDR2 YFSETQ. There are 14 residues in the CDR3. V dropped 0 bases and J dropped 4 bases, with 11 bases sitting between them. The CDR3 sequence: CASSLAQGRYEQYF. The CDR3 DNA reads TGCGCCAGCAGCTTGGCCCAGGGCAGATACGAGCAGTACTTC.

J is TRBJ2-3 and V is TRBV20-1; no clear D. V was cut by 3 bases and J by 0 bases, with 10 bases left in between. CDR1 and CDR2 (germline): DFQATT, SNEGSKA (reference sequence). The CDR3 consists of 14 residues. The CDR3 nucleotides are TGCAGTGCTAGGCCGGGTCAGAGCACAGATACGCAGTATTTT. Residues: CSARPGQSTDTQYF.

The chain combines TRBV12-3 or TRBV12-4 with TRBJ1-1, with D possibly matching TRBD1 (6 bases). Trimming removed 6 bases at V and 11 bases at J, with 13 bases between. The CDR3 extends over 11 amino acids. The CDR3 bases are TGTGCCAGCAGCTCCTACAGGGACGCTTTCTTT. The encoded protein is CASSSYRDAFF.

The V gene is TRBV29-1, the J gene TRBJ2-1; 7 bases line up with TRBD2. This CDR3 is built from 16 residues. Germline assignment: CDR1 SQVTM and CDR2 ANQGSEA. J lost 5 bases, V lost 2 bases, and 12 bases had no gene match. This CDR3 reads CSVESKGREPNNEQFF. The CDR3 coding sequence is TGCAGCGTTGAAAGTAAGGGGCGGGAGCCAAACAATGAGCAGTTCTTC.

This clonotype was counted many times. V is TRBV5-5 and J is TRBJ2-7; 8 positions match TRBD2. Germline CDR1 SGHKS, CDR2 YYEKEE (reference sequence). The CDR3 extends over 13 amino acids. Trimming at V came to 1 base and at J to 3 bases, leaving 0 bases not matched to a gene. The CDR3 DNA follows: TGTGCCAGCAGCTTGCTAGCGGGCTACGAGCAGTACTTC. It is translated as CASSLLAGYEQYF.

In this sample, this clonotype turned up many times. The chain joins TRBV20-1 to TRBJ2-2, with 7 bases identical to TRBD2. Germline V CDR1 and CDR2: DFQATT, SNEGSKA (reference sequence). V shed 0 bases, J shed 4 bases, and the junction held 5 bases outside the gene matches. This CDR3 spans 15 amino acids. CDR3 nucleotide sequence: TGCAGTGCTAGAGATGGGCTAGCGGTCACCGGGGAGCTGTTTTTT. Its protein product is CSARDGLAVTGELFF.

This clonotype was detected only a few times. The chain employs TRBV12-3 or TRBV12-4 and TRBJ1-4; D gene ambiguous. This CDR3 spans 14 amino acids. Between the trimmed V and J ends, which lost 3 bases and 8 bases, there was a span of 13 bases. The CDR3 DNA reads TGTGCCAGCAGTTTGAATGTGGTAAACGAAAAACTGTTTTTT. It codes for CASSLNVVNEKLFF.

This clonotype showed up just a few times. The V gene is TRBV20-1, the J gene TRBJ2-3; D unresolved. Germline values: CDR1 DFQATT, CDR2 SNEGSKA (reference sequence). Trimming removed 3 bases at V and 4 bases at J, with 17 bases between. CDR3 length equals 15 residues. This CDR3 reads CSARAVGRLSDTQYF. The CDR3 DNA is TGCAGTGCTAGGGCTGTGGGCAGATTATCAGATACGCAGTATTTT.

This clonotype is a singleton in its sample. The chain is built from TRBV11-1 and TRBJ2-1; D remains ambiguous. The germline CDR1 and CDR2 sequences are SGHAT and FQDESV (reference sequence). The CDR3 spans 16 residues. V was clipped by 5 bases and J by 8 bases, with 22 bases between them. The CDR3 DNA is TGTGCCAGCAGCCCGTACGTTCGTACGAGTCCCGATGAGCAGTTCTTC. This translates into CASSPYVRTSPDEQFF.

The chain joins TRBV7-2 to TRBJ2-2, with D tentatively TRBD1 or TRBD2 (6 bases each). This CDR3 comprises 17 residues. From germline, CDR1 is SGHTA and CDR2 FQGNSA. Trimming removed 0 bases at V and 1 base at J, with 12 bases between. CDR3 sequence reads: CASSLAHRGLNTGELFF. The CDR3 DNA reads TGTGCCAGCAGCTTAGCGCATCGGGGGCTGAACACCGGGGAGCTGTTTTTT. The whole variable domain, filled in from reference TRBV7-2 and TRBJ2-2, reads GAGVSQSPSNKVTEKGKDVELRCDPISGHTALYWYRQSLGQGLEFLIYFQGNSAPDKSGLPSDRFSAERTGGSVSTLTIQRTQQEDSAVYLCASSLAHRGLNTGELFFGEGSRLTVL.